A single TCR beta chain is shown here with its context. What it recognizes is unknown. Germline-derived CDR1 and CDR2 are SEHNR and FQNEAQ (reference sequence). The CDR3 is 12 amino acids. Trimming removed 5 bases at V and 5 bases at J, with 7 bases between. The data were produced by immunoSEQ multiplex PCR, yet TCRdb's version contains in-frame clones alone and is incomplete. The sample consists of approximately 75,000 clones, 90% of them appearing once. The data originate from a study of OX40 agonist ivuxolimab in advanced cancers. For the study at large: Patients enrolled in dose escalation were diagnosed with hepatocellular carcinoma, melanoma, renal cell or head and neck cancer.

Findings and caveats of the study: With doses of 0.1-3.0 mg/kg, partial responders showed among the lowest clonal expansion.

Anyone with autoimmune disease history or systemic immunosuppression was excluded. The material was CD4+ or CD8+ T cells sorted from blood, obtained in a trial of the OX40 agonist ivuxolimab. This sequence joins TRBV7-9 and TRBJ2-1; D not resolved. The TCR sequence derives from an adult with an advanced solid tumor such as melanoma, head and neck, liver or kidney cancer. CDR3 DNA sequence: TGTGCCAGCAGCCTTAGCCACAATGAGCAGTTCTTC. It translates to CASSLSHNEQFF.